This is a list of T cell receptor beta chains from one sample in a study of CD8 T cells in Susac syndrome. TCRdb redid the calling of the immunoSEQ multiplex PCR reads with MiXCR, one entry per CDR3 protein. In the table there are roughly 190,000 distinct CDR3 sequences, approximately 95% of which are singletons. Source material: CD4+ T cells from PBMCs. The origin of the receptors is a human donor with Susac syndrome. Each CDR3 is given with its conserved first and last residue. The order of the fields is V gene, CDR3 length, D gene, clone size, J gene, CDR3 protein, CDR3 DNA. The D gene is left open where the match is weak. Clone size is shown for a subset of rows, as once, few, many or a class of expanded clone.

V: TRBV12-3/TRBV12-4
length: 16
D: NA
size: NA
J: TRBJ1-3
CDR3: CASSLAVWVSENTIYF
DNA: TGTGCCAGCAGTTTAGCTGTCTGGGTCTCTGAAAACACCATATATTTT

V: TRBV29-1
length: 12
D: NA
size: few
J: TRBJ1-1
CDR3: CSVESMGTEAFF
DNA: TGCAGCGTTGAATCTATGGGTACTGAAGCTTTCTTT

V: TRBV7-3
length: 13
D: NA
size: NA
J: TRBJ1-2
CDR3: CASSLIAGAGYTF
DNA: TGTGCCAGCAGCTTAATCGCGGGGGCCGGCTACACCTTC

V: TRBV20-1
length: 13
D: NA
size: NA
J: TRBJ2-7
CDR3: CSARSSLTYEQYF
DNA: TGCAGTGCTAGATCCAGTCTTACCTACGAGCAGTACTTC

V: TRBV5-1
length: 13
D: NA
size: NA
J: TRBJ1-2
CDR3: CASSVRENYGYTF
DNA: TGCGCCAGCAGCGTCCGGGAGAACTATGGCTACACCTTC

V: TRBV30
length: 14
D: NA
size: NA
J: TRBJ2-7
CDR3: CAWSGRSGFYEQYF
DNA: TGTGCCTGGAGTGGCAGAAGCGGTTTCTACGAGCAGTACTTC

V: TRBV30
length: 15
D: NA
size: NA
J: TRBJ2-3
CDR3: CAWRTPSGRGDTQYF
DNA: TGTGCCTGGAGGACCCCCAGCGGGCGGGGAGATACGCAGTATTTT

V: TRBV28
length: 15
D: NA
size: NA
J: TRBJ2-7
CDR3: CASSGPRPQPYEQYF
DNA: TGTGCCAGCAGTGGCCCCCGGCCGCAGCCCTACGAGCAGTACTTC

V: TRBV20-1
length: 15
D: TRBD2
size: once
J: TRBJ2-7
CDR3: CSAPATSGGRYEQYF
DNA: TGCAGTGCCCCGGCGACTAGCGGGGGCCGCTACGAGCAGTACTTC

V: TRBV6-5
length: 15
D: NA
size: NA
J: TRBJ2-7
CDR3: CASSYSAGLAYEQYF
DNA: TGTGCCAGCAGTTACTCGGCAGGCCTCGCCTACGAGCAGTACTTC

V: TRBV2
length: 12
D: NA
size: NA
J: TRBJ1-1
CDR3: CASSEENTEAFF
DNA: TGTGCCAGCAGTGAAGAGAACACTGAAGCTTTCTTT

V: TRBV5-4
length: 15
D: NA
size: once
J: TRBJ2-5
CDR3: CASSLPGALQETQYF
DNA: TGTGCCAGCAGCTTACCGGGGGCCTTACAAGAGACCCAGTACTTC

V: TRBV5-1
length: 16
D: NA
size: NA
J: TRBJ1-4
CDR3: CASSLRGIAPNEKLFF
DNA: TGCGCCAGCAGCTTGAGGGGGATTGCACCTAATGAAAAACTGTTTTTT

V: TRBV20-1
length: 13
D: NA
size: NA
J: TRBJ2-3
CDR3: CSAPVQRTDTQYF
DNA: TGCAGTGCTCCCGTCCAACGCACAGATACGCAGTATTTT

V: TRBV3-1
length: 14
D: TRBD2
size: NA
J: TRBJ2-3
CDR3: CASSNSGSTDTQYF
DNA: TGTGCCAGCAGCAATAGCGGGAGCACAGATACGCAGTATTTT

V: TRBV18
length: 15
D: NA
size: NA
J: TRBJ1-6
CDR3: CASSPDLAGGSPLHF
DNA: TGTGCCAGCTCACCGGACCTGGCCGGGGGTTCACCCCTCCACTTT

V: TRBV20-1
length: 13
D: NA
size: NA
J: TRBJ2-5
CDR3: CSARATHQETQYF
DNA: TGCAGTGCTAGAGCAACCCACCAAGAGACCCAGTACTTC

V: TRBV4-1
length: 14
D: NA
size: NA
J: TRBJ1-5
CDR3: CASSQVGSKQPQHF
DNA: TGCGCCAGCAGCCAAGTGGGCTCCAAACAGCCCCAGCATTTT

V: TRBV7-9
length: 15
D: TRBD1
size: NA
J: TRBJ1-1
CDR3: CASSIRDREYTEAFF
DNA: TGTGCCAGCAGCATCCGGGACAGGGAATACACTGAAGCTTTCTTT

V: TRBV12-3/TRBV12-4
length: 14
D: TRBD2
size: NA
J: TRBJ2-5
CDR3: CASSPGLVPETQYF
DNA: TGTGCCAGCAGTCCGGGACTAGTTCCTGAGACCCAGTACTTC